These T cell receptor beta chains were read from a single sample in a study of early T cells in non-severe SARS-CoV-2 infection. TCRdb re-derived calls from the 5' RACE reads in MiXCR, one entry per CDR3 protein. The sample includes about 59,000 distinct CDR3 sequences, less than 15% of them seen just once. The specimen was whole blood, collected at baseline. The source of these receptors is an adult who was a healthcare worker with PCR-confirmed SARS-CoV-2 infection or an uninfected control (not recorded which). Each CDR3 is given with its conserved first and last residue. The D gene is left open where the match is weak. The size of a clone is reported for some rows only, either as once, few or many, or as a class for expanded clones.

TRBD2	TRBJ2-1	TRBV10-1	.	CASSAPSGGLYNEQFF	TGCGCCAGCAGTGCACCTAGCGGGGGGCTTTACAATGAGCAGTTCTTC
.	TRBJ1-3	TRBV2	many	CASRDGDGGNTIYF	TGTGCCAGCAGGGACGGGGACGGAGGAAACACCATATATTTT
.	TRBJ2-3	TRBV20-1	few	CSARDPLTPTDTQYF	TGCAGTGCTAGAGATCCCTTGACACCCACAGATACGCAGTATTTT
TRBD2	TRBJ2-5	TRBV11-2	many	CASSLVSGVKTQYF	TGTGCCAGCAGCTTAGTGAGCGGGGTTAAGACCCAGTACTTC
TRBD1	TRBJ1-2	TRBV28	many	CASRTGGYYGYTF	TGTGCCAGCCGGACAGGGGGCTACTATGGCTACACCTTC
TRBD2	TRBJ2-3	TRBV9	.	CASSPQAGESDTQYF	TGTGCCAGCAGCCCGCAAGCGGGAGAATCAGATACGCAGTATTTT
TRBD2	TRBJ2-7	TRBV29-1	.	CSVQGAGDEQYF	TGCAGCGTACAGGGAGCGGGGGACGAGCAGTACTTC
.	TRBJ1-2	TRBV4-1	.	CASSQGWEKDSRGYTF	TGCGCCAGCAGCCAAGGTTGGGAGAAGGATTCGCGTGGCTACACCTTC
.	TRBJ2-7	TRBV2	few	CASSGLHYEQYF	TGTGCCAGTTCCGGGCTCCACTACGAGCAGTACTTC
.	TRBJ2-7	TRBV20-1	many	CSGGPYEQYF	TGCAGTGGGGGCCCCTACGAGCAGTACTTC
.	TRBJ1-1	TRBV18	.	CASSATGMNTEAFF	TGTGCCAGCTCCGCGACGGGGATGAACACTGAAGCTTTCTTT